This T cell receptor (beta chain) was retrieved from a study of blood T cell repertoires in COVID-19. On the study more broadly: Acute-phase and convalescent COVID-19 samples originated in the United States, Italy and Spain.

During active infection, Seattle patients enrolled and were then monitored through disease. TCRdb's copy holds only in-frame clones and misses some; the assay was immunoSEQ multiplex PCR. The sample records about 260,000 clones, roughly 86% being singletons. This clonotype was obtained from a woman aged 60-75 years with COVID-19, enrolled during active disease. Sequenced sample: peripheral blood.

CDR3 DNA: TGTGCCAGCAGCGCCTCTAGTGCGAGAGAGCAAGCCGGGGAGCTGTTTTTT. This sequence encodes CASSASSAREQAGELFF. The rearrangement uses TRBV7-9 and TRBJ2-2; D unclear. Germline CDR1 reads SEHNR; CDR2 reads FQNEAQ (reference sequence). V was cut by 5 bases and J by 6 bases, with 22 bases left in between. The CDR3 runs 17 residues.